One sample yielded the 26 T cell receptor beta chains listed below, sequenced in a study of blood T cell repertoires in COVID-19. Profiled with immunoSEQ multiplex PCR; TCRdb holds only in-frame clones, not every one. The data contain approximately 350,000 clones, approximately 86% of them singletons. Sequencing was performed on peripheral blood. These receptors were collected from a woman aged 55-69 years with COVID-19, enrolled during active disease.

The gene calls are TRBV7-7 and TRBJ2-7; 8 bases line up with TRBD2. This CDR3 contains 15 residues. The ends lost 1 base at V and 5 bases at J; junction bases unmatched: 7. Germline assignment: CDR1 SSHAT and CDR2 FNYEAQ (reference sequence). The CDR3 loop is CASSLGSGGPDEQYF. Written as DNA, the CDR3 is TGTGCCAGCAGCTTAGGAAGCGGGGGTCCTGACGAGCAGTACTTC.

The CDR3 loop reads CASSFGQGEQPQHF. CDR3 nucleotides: TGTGCCAGCAGTTTTGGACAGGGAGAGCAGCCCCAGCATTTT. The chain links TRBV27 to TRBJ1-5; TRBD1 agrees at 8 bases. Germline V gene lookup returns CDR1 MNHEY and CDR2 SMNVEV (reference sequence). This CDR3 has 14 amino acids. V dropped 3 bases and J dropped 7; count of bases not matched to a gene: 5.

In its sample, this clone was seen once. The genes are TRBV5-4 and TRBJ1-2; 7 bases match TRBD1. The V segment lost 3 bases and the J segment 4 bases; nucleotides outside the gene matches: 6. Germline lookup yields CDR1 SGHNT and CDR2 YYREEE (reference sequence). The CDR3 covers 14 residues. The CDR3 DNA is TGTGCCAGCAGCTCCCTCGGGACAGTCTATGGCTACACCTTC. Translation gives CASSSLGTVYGYTF. The variable domain in full, completed from reference TRBV5-4 and TRBJ1-2, reads ETGVTQSPTHLIKTRGQQVTLRCSSQSGHNTVSWYQQALGQGPQFIFQYYREEENGRGNFPPRFSGLQFPNYSSELNVNALELDDSALYLCASSSLGTVYGYTFGSGTRLTVV.

The chain has TRBV3-1 (or the pseudogene TRBV3-2) and TRBJ2-5; TRBD1 matches 8 bases. V shed 6 bases and J 9 bases; nucleotides not matched to a gene: 6. The CDR3 is 12 amino acids. Germline CDR1 and CDR2: LGHDT and YNNKEL (reference sequence). This chain's CDR3 is CASRKGQAAQYF. CDR3 bases: TGTGCCAGCAGAAAGGGACAGGCAGCCCAGTACTTC.

The chain is built from TRBV4-1 and TRBJ2-7; maybe TRBD1 (6 bases). The V end lost 8 bases, the J end lost 2 bases, and 16 bases lay between the germline ends. The CDR3 has 14 amino acids. Per the germline V gene, CDR1 is MGHRA and CDR2 is YSYEKL. CDR3: CASAKGTPPYEQYF. The CDR3 DNA follows: TGCGCCAGCGCCAAAGGGACACCACCCTACGAGCAGTACTTC.

The chain recombines TRBV9 with TRBJ2-2; 9 bases match TRBD1. The germline V gene has CDR1 SGDLS and CDR2 YYNGEE. CDR3 size: 17 residues. The V gene end was trimmed by 3 bases and the J gene end by 5 bases; junction bases not matched to a gene: 11. The CDR3 is CASSGSLQGAGTGELFF. The CDR3 region has the DNA TGTGCCAGCAGCGGGAGCCTACAGGGGGCAGGGACCGGGGAGCTGTTTTTT.

Worth noting for this clone: The same CDR3 also results from other DNA sequences found in this sample. The rearrangement links TRBV6-5 to TRBJ1-1; 9 bases agree with TRBD1. Germline V lookup: CDR1 MNHEY, CDR2 SVGAGI. The CDR3 is made up of 14 amino acids. J lost 5 bases, V lost 5 bases, and 6 bases had no gene match. DNA for the CDR3: TGTGCCAGCAGTAGGACAGGGGTTGGGACTGAAGCTTTCTTT. Translation: CASSRTGVGTEAFF.

As regards this clone: At one end, the junction sequence differs from germline, possibly due to a read error. CDR3 sequence reads: CASSEVSGGRPVF. In nucleotides, the CDR3 is TGTGCCAGCAGTGAAGTTAGCGGGGGCCGACCGGTCTTT. V usage is TRBV2 and J usage is TRBJ1-1; D perhaps matches TRBD1 (6 bases). Per the germline V gene, CDR1 is SNHLY and CDR2 is FYNNEI. This CDR3 has 13 amino acids.

The chain is built from TRBV3-1 (or the pseudogene TRBV3-2) and TRBJ2-5; 14 nucleotides agree with TRBD2. V shed 5 bases, J shed 5 bases, and the junction held 4 bases outside the gene matches. Germline CDR1 LGHDT, CDR2 YNNKEL (reference sequence). The CDR3 is made up of 15 amino acids. The CDR3 loop is CASSSRLAGGETQYF. As DNA, the CDR3 is TGTGCCAGCAGCTCTCGACTAGCGGGGGGGGAGACCCAGTACTTC.

The chain is built from TRBV5-1 and TRBJ2-5; TRBD1 matches at 9 bases. Germline V CDR1 and CDR2: SGHRS, YFSETQ. The CDR3 loop spans 16 amino acids. The junction had 10 bases not matched to a gene; V was cut back by 4 bases and J by 3 bases. The CDR3 loop reads CASSHHPRDREETQYF. The CDR3, as DNA: TGCGCCAGCAGCCACCACCCCCGGGACAGGGAAGAGACCCAGTACTTC. Using reference TRBV5-1 and TRBJ2-5 for the parts outside the CDR3, the full variable domain is KAGVTQTPRYLIKTRGQQVTLSCSPISGHRSVSWYQQTPGQGLQFLFEYFSETQRNKGNFPGRFSGRQFSNSRSEMNVSTLELGDSALYLCASSHHPRDREETQYFGPGTRLLVL.

V is TRBV4-3 and J is TRBJ2-1, with 8 bases lining up with TRBD2. This CDR3 is built from 15 residues. CDR1 and CDR2 from the germline V gene are LGHNA and YSLEER. V trimming: 1 base; J trimming: 7 bases; junction bases outside the gene matches: 6. The CDR3 nucleotides read TGCGCCAGCAGCCAAGCCCGGGGGGGCCGAAATGAGCAGTTCTTC. It translates to CASSQARGGRNEQFF.

This sequence joins TRBV21-1 and TRBJ2-1; TRBD1 is taken as the D call from the table, unchecked against the DNA. TRBV21-1 is described as a pseudogene. The CDR3 extends over 15 amino acids. The CDR3 region is CASSKRTGGSNEQFF. The CDR3 nucleotides read TGTGCCAGCAGCAAAAGGACAGGGGGCTCTAATGAGCAGTTCTTC.

Of note for this clone: The same CDR3 is also encoded by other DNA sequences in this sample. The chain combines TRBV2 with TRBJ2-1; D is unclear. The CDR3 has 11 amino acids. CDR1 SNHLY and CDR2 FYNNEI come from the germline V gene. Trimming left V 8 bases short and J 3 bases short, with 5 bases between. CDR3 in DNA: TGTGCCAGCTCGGTCTACAATGAGCAGTTCTTC. Translating gives CASSVYNEQFF.

This clone has only one observation. The chain carries TRBV7-3 and TRBJ2-3; possible D gene TRBD1, 6 bases. Trimming pared 3 bases from V and 6 bases from J, leaving 22 bases between. The CDR3 totals 17 residues. The germline V gene encodes CDR1 SGHTA and CDR2 FQGTGA. The CDR3 nucleotides read TGTGCCAGCAGCTTCTCTCCAGGGGCCGGGTTATTTGATACGCAGTATTTT. Translated: CASSFSPGAGLFDTQYF.

V usage is TRBV3-1 (or the pseudogene TRBV3-2) and J usage is TRBJ1-1; 10 bases map to TRBD1. The V and J ends lost 4 bases and 5 bases, in that order; junction bases with no gene match: 7. Germline V gene sequence: CDR1 LGHDT, CDR2 YNNKEL (reference sequence). The CDR3 is 15 residues long. The CDR3 nucleotides read TGTGCCAGCAGCCGCGGGGACAGGGGTCAGACTGAAGCTTTCTTT. It translates to CASSRGDRGQTEAFF.

The chain recombines TRBV4-2 with TRBJ2-7; 11 positions match TRBD2. The CDR3 is made up of 15 amino acids. The junction had 8 bases not matched to a gene; V was cut back by 3 bases and J by 7 bases. Germline V CDR1 and CDR2: LGHNA, YNFKEQ. DNA of the CDR3: TGTGCCAGCAGCCAGATCTTTAGCGGGGGGGTAGAGCAGTACTTC. This gives the protein CASSQIFSGGVEQYF.

The chain joins TRBV18 to TRBJ2-7; 7 bases are a match to TRBD1. V shed 4 bases and J 8 bases; nucleotides not matched to a gene: 5. The CDR3 consists of 12 residues. CDR1 is KGHSH, CDR2 LQKENI, per germline. Here the CDR3 DNA reads TGTGCCAGCTCACTTAACAGGGGCCAGCAGTACTTC. This translates into CASSLNRGQQYF.

V and J are TRBV27 and TRBJ2-7; tentatively, D is TRBD2 (6 bases). The V and J ends lost 6 bases and 4 bases respectively, with 16 bases between them. CDR3 length equals 14 residues. CDR1 is MNHEY and CDR2 is SMNVEV in the germline V gene (reference sequence). CDR3 sequence: CASSRLGGAYEQYF. CDR3 coding DNA: TGTGCCAGCAGCCGACTCGGAGGGGCTTACGAGCAGTACTTC.

The chain couples TRBV12-5 to TRBJ1-5, with unresolved D. Germline assignment: CDR1 LGHNT and CDR2 FRNRAP. V lost 5 bases and J 6 bases, leaving 5 bases between the germline ends. CDR3 length: 11 amino acids. CDR3 nucleotide sequence: TGTGCTAGTGGTCCGGGTCAGCCCCAGCATTTT. Its protein is CASGPGQPQHF.

The chain couples TRBV6-5 to TRBJ1-1; weak D call: TRBD1 (5 bases). The CDR3 consists of 14 residues. The ends were cut back, 6 bases at V and 1 base at J, with 12 bases in the middle. Germline lookup yields CDR1 MNHEY and CDR2 SVGAGI. The CDR3 DNA reads TGTGCCAGCAGCTATATAACAGGGAACACTGAAGCTTTCTTT. It codes for CASSYITGNTEAFF.

The rearrangement uses TRBV5-1 and TRBJ2-1, with TRBD2 matching over 10 bases. Trimming cost V 2 bases and J 2 bases; bases outside gene matches: 4. Germline V CDR1 and CDR2: SGHRS, YFSETQ. The CDR3 sequence is 16 residues long. CDR3 in DNA: TGCGCCAGCAGCTTTAGCGGGGGGCGAACCTACAATGAGCAGTTCTTC. Translating gives CASSFSGGRTYNEQFF.

This chain links TRBV28 with TRBJ2-1; no firm D call. This CDR3 is built from 14 residues. CDR1 and CDR2 from the germline V gene are MDHEN and SYDVKM. With 4 bases removed from V and 10 bases from J, the gap between germline ends came to 17 bases. CDR3 residues: CASSSREGFGEQFF. CDR3 coding DNA: TGTGCCAGCAGTTCTCGTGAAGGATTCGGGGAGCAGTTCTTC. The full variable domain, rest sourced from reference TRBV28 and TRBJ2-1, is DVKVTQSSRYLVKRTGEKVFLECVQDMDHENMFWYRQDPGLGLRLIYFSYDVKMKEKGDIPEGYSVSREKKERFSLILESASTNQTSMYLCASSSREGFGEQFFGPGTRLTVL.

This clone showed up just once. This chain uses TRBV6-1 with TRBJ2-7; TRBD2 might be the D (6 bases). The CDR3 covers 12 residues. Germline values: CDR1 MNHNS, CDR2 SASEGT. Trimming took off 1 base at V and 7 bases at J, with 8 bases between the two ends. The CDR3 is CASSEGRGEQYF. In nucleotides, the CDR3 is TGTGCCAGCAGTGAAGGCCGGGGGGAGCAGTACTTC.

The chain uses TRBV7-6 and TRBJ2-7, with a weak D call TRBD1 (6 bases). Germline V gives CDR1 SGHVS, CDR2 FNYEAQ. The V gene lost 3 bases and the J gene lost 4 bases, with 19 bases spanning the gap. This CDR3 spans 16 amino acids. The CDR3 sequence is CASSFDKVAGAYEQYF. As DNA, the CDR3 is TGTGCCAGCAGCTTTGATAAGGTGGCAGGGGCATACGAGCAGTACTTC.

The genes are TRBV19 and TRBJ1-2; 9 bases fit TRBD1. The V segment lost 8 bases and the J segment 5 bases; nucleotides outside the gene matches: 6. The length of the CDR3 is 13 residues. Germline CDR1 LNHDA, CDR2 SQIVND (reference sequence). The chain's CDR3 is CASHSDRGYGYTF. The CDR3, as DNA: TGTGCCAGTCACTCGGACAGGGGATATGGCTACACCTTC.

This chain uses TRBV3-1 (or the pseudogene TRBV3-2) with TRBJ2-1, with 7 bases matching TRBD2. This CDR3 contains 16 residues. V was pared by 0 bases and J by 3 bases, with 5 bases of the junction left unmatched. Germline V gene data show CDR1 as LGHDT and CDR2 as YNNKEL (reference sequence). The CDR3 DNA sequence: TGTGCCAGCAGCCAAGATCTAGCGGCGAGCTACAATGAGCAGTTCTTC. Its translation is CASSQDLAASYNEQFF.